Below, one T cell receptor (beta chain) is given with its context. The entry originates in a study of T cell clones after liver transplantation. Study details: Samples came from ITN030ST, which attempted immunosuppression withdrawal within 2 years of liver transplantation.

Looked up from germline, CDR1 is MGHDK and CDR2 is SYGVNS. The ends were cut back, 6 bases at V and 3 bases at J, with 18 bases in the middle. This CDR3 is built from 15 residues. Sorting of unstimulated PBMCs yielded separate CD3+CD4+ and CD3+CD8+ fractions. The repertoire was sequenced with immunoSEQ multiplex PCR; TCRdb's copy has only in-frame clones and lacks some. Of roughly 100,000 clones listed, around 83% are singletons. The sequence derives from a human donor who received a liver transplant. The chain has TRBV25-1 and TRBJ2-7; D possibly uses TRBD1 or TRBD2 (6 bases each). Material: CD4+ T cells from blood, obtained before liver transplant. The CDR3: CASSREGGMGYEQYF. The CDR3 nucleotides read TGTGCCAGCAGCCGAGAGGGGGGAATGGGCTACGAGCAGTACTTC.